Listed below are T cell receptor beta chains from one sample, sequenced in a study of blood T cells in healthy people across ages. TCRdb processed the 5' RACE reads anew with MiXCR; each CDR3 protein has one entry. The sample has under 950,000 distinct CDR3 sequences; around a fifth are singletons. Sequences were obtained from blood. Every receptor here comes from a man aged 65 to 79 in good health. Each CDR3 is given with its conserved first and last residue. Each record gives: V gene, clone size, J gene, D gene, CDR3 length, CDR3 protein, CDR3 DNA. A D gene is named only where the DNA matches it firmly. The size field is filled for only some rows; it gives once, few, many or a size class.

V gene: TRBV2; clone size: once; J gene: TRBJ2-1; D gene: -; CDR3 length: 14; CDR3 protein: CASKTESSYNEQFF; CDR3 DNA: TGTGCCAGCAAGACAGAAAGCTCCTACAATGAGCAGTTCTTC
V gene: TRBV20-1; clone size: -; J gene: TRBJ2-5; D gene: -; CDR3 length: 13; CDR3 protein: CSARSGVVETQYF; CDR3 DNA: TGCAGTGCTAGATCCGGGGTGGTTGAGACCCAGTACTTC
V gene: TRBV20-1; clone size: few; J gene: TRBJ2-2; D gene: -; CDR3 length: 13; CDR3 protein: CSAKGRRTGELFF; CDR3 DNA: TGCAGTGCCAAGGGACGGCGCACCGGGGAGCTGTTTTTT
V gene: TRBV20-1; clone size: few; J gene: TRBJ2-3; D gene: TRBD2; CDR3 length: 19; CDR3 protein: CSAREEYRGSGRAPDTQYF; CDR3 DNA: TGCAGTGCTAGAGAGGAGTATCGTGGAAGCGGGAGGGCCCCAGATACGCAGTATTTT
V gene: TRBV6-6; clone size: few; J gene: TRBJ2-1; D gene: TRBD2; CDR3 length: 16; CDR3 protein: CASRRSGTSQINEQFF; CDR3 DNA: TGTGCCAGCAGGCGCTCTGGGACTAGCCAGATCAATGAGCAGTTCTTC
V gene: TRBV12-3/TRBV12-4; clone size: -; J gene: TRBJ2-1; D gene: TRBD2; CDR3 length: 15; CDR3 protein: CASSPQLAVYNEQFF; CDR3 DNA: TGTGCCAGCAGTCCCCAACTAGCGGTCTACAATGAGCAGTTCTTC
V gene: TRBV12-3/TRBV12-4; clone size: few; J gene: TRBJ2-3; D gene: TRBD1; CDR3 length: 15; CDR3 protein: CASSPTGYSTDTQYF; CDR3 DNA: TGTGCCAGCAGTCCGACAGGGTACAGCACAGATACGCAGTATTTT
V gene: TRBV7-9; clone size: -; J gene: TRBJ2-5; D gene: -; CDR3 length: 9; CDR3 protein: CASNVGRYF; CDR3 DNA: TGTGCCAGCAACGTGGGGCGATACTTC
V gene: TRBV5-1; clone size: -; J gene: TRBJ2-3; D gene: TRBD2; CDR3 length: 16; CDR3 protein: CASSLFASGGTDTQYF; CDR3 DNA: TGCGCCAGCAGCTTGTTTGCTAGCGGGGGCACAGATACGCAGTATTTT
V gene: TRBV12-3/TRBV12-4; clone size: -; J gene: TRBJ1-5; D gene: -; CDR3 length: 13; CDR3 protein: CASSLARSQPQHF; CDR3 DNA: TGTGCCAGCAGTTTAGCCCGGAGTCAGCCCCAGCATTTT
V gene: TRBV7-2; clone size: few; J gene: TRBJ2-1; D gene: -; CDR3 length: 15; CDR3 protein: CASSLALQGDNEQFF; CDR3 DNA: TGTGCCAGCAGCTTAGCCCTACAGGGCGACAATGAGCAGTTCTTC
V gene: TRBV9; clone size: -; J gene: TRBJ1-2; D gene: -; CDR3 length: 14; CDR3 protein: CASSPMEGPVGYTF; CDR3 DNA: TGTGCCAGCAGCCCGATGGAGGGACCAGTGGGCTACACCTTC
V gene: TRBV6-1; clone size: -; J gene: TRBJ2-3; D gene: TRBD2; CDR3 length: 18; CDR3 protein: CASMVGSGGYLRIDTQYF; CDR3 DNA: TGTGCCAGCATGGTGGGGAGCGGGGGCTACCTTAGGATAGATACGCAGTATTTT
V gene: TRBV12-3/TRBV12-4; clone size: few; J gene: TRBJ2-1; D gene: -; CDR3 length: 17; CDR3 protein: CASSPRLVGLLYNEQFF; CDR3 DNA: TGTGCCAGCAGTCCCCGTCTCGTGGGACTCCTTTACAATGAGCAGTTCTTC
V gene: TRBV7-6; clone size: -; J gene: TRBJ2-5; D gene: -; CDR3 length: 14; CDR3 protein: CASSLDRRQETQYF; CDR3 DNA: TGTGCCAGCAGCTTAGACCGCAGACAAGAGACCCAGTACTTC
V gene: TRBV11-2; clone size: -; J gene: TRBJ1-2; D gene: -; CDR3 length: 14; CDR3 protein: CASSFEKGRGGYTF; CDR3 DNA: TGTGCCAGCAGCTTTGAAAAGGGAAGGGGAGGCTACACCTTC
V gene: TRBV7-2; clone size: -; J gene: TRBJ2-2; D gene: -; CDR3 length: 13; CDR3 protein: CADELGNTGELFF; CDR3 DNA: TGTGCCGACGAGCTGGGGAACACCGGGGAGCTGTTTTTT
V gene: TRBV10-3; clone size: few; J gene: TRBJ2-1; D gene: -; CDR3 length: 15; CDR3 protein: CAISGGSGTYNEQFF; CDR3 DNA: TGTGCCATCAGTGGGGGTAGCGGCACTTACAATGAGCAGTTCTTC
V gene: TRBV14; clone size: -; J gene: TRBJ2-5; D gene: -; CDR3 length: 17; CDR3 protein: CASSQEPRARRSETQYF; CDR3 DNA: TGTGCCAGCAGCCAAGAACCCCGGGCCCGGAGATCAGAGACCCAGTACTTC
V gene: TRBV12-3/TRBV12-4; clone size: -; J gene: TRBJ2-3; D gene: -; CDR3 length: 14; CDR3 protein: CASSSGISADTQYF; CDR3 DNA: TGTGCCAGCAGTTCAGGGATTAGCGCAGATACGCAGTATTTT
V gene: TRBV20-1; clone size: -; J gene: TRBJ2-7; D gene: -; CDR3 length: 13; CDR3 protein: CSASAPRGYEQYF; CDR3 DNA: TGCAGTGCTAGCGCCCCTCGAGGCTACGAGCAGTACTTC
V gene: TRBV12-3/TRBV12-4; clone size: once; J gene: TRBJ2-2; D gene: -; CDR3 length: 14; CDR3 protein: CASRRQGNTGELFF; CDR3 DNA: TGTGCCAGCAGGCGGCAGGGGAACACCGGGGAGCTGTTTTTT
V gene: TRBV5-1; clone size: few; J gene: TRBJ1-4; D gene: TRBD1; CDR3 length: 15; CDR3 protein: CASSLSGQVGEKLFF; CDR3 DNA: TGCGCCAGCAGCTTGTCGGGACAGGTCGGTGAAAAACTGTTTTTT
V gene: TRBV20-1; clone size: -; J gene: TRBJ1-1; D gene: -; CDR3 length: 12; CDR3 protein: CSATGTRETLNF; CDR3 DNA: TGCAGTGCGACCGGGACACGGGAAACCCTTAACTTT
V gene: TRBV5-1; clone size: -; J gene: TRBJ1-1; D gene: TRBD1; CDR3 length: 16; CDR3 protein: CASSRGQGGVNTEAFF; CDR3 DNA: TGCGCCAGCAGCCGTGGACAGGGTGGCGTGAACACTGAAGCTTTCTTT
V gene: TRBV13; clone size: few; J gene: TRBJ2-3; D gene: -; CDR3 length: 17; CDR3 protein: CASSLGGSGTRTDTQYF; CDR3 DNA: TGTGCCAGCAGCTTAGGCGGGTCGGGAACAAGAACAGATACGCAGTATTTT
V gene: TRBV3-1; clone size: -; J gene: TRBJ2-1; D gene: TRBD1; CDR3 length: 15; CDR3 protein: CASSTRDRGYNEQFF; CDR3 DNA: TGTGCCAGCAGCACCCGGGACAGAGGCTACAATGAGCAGTTCTTC
V gene: TRBV20-1; clone size: many; J gene: TRBJ1-5; D gene: -; CDR3 length: 12; CDR3 protein: CSASGFYQPQHF; CDR3 DNA: TGCAGTGCCTCGGGGTTTTACCAGCCCCAGCATTTT
V gene: TRBV5-1; clone size: -; J gene: TRBJ1-3; D gene: -; CDR3 length: 15; CDR3 protein: CASSLRQSSGNTIYF; CDR3 DNA: TGCGCCAGCAGCCTCCGACAGTCCTCTGGAAACACCATATATTTT
V gene: TRBV24-1; clone size: few; J gene: TRBJ1-1; D gene: -; CDR3 length: 12; CDR3 protein: CATSGTGTEAFF; CDR3 DNA: TGTGCCACCAGTGGCACGGGTACTGAAGCTTTCTTT
V gene: TRBV5-1; clone size: -; J gene: TRBJ2-1; D gene: -; CDR3 length: 15; CDR3 protein: CASSSGASGYNEQFF; CDR3 DNA: TGCGCCAGCAGCTCGGGGGCTAGCGGTTACAATGAGCAGTTCTTC
V gene: TRBV6-6; clone size: many; J gene: TRBJ2-3; D gene: -; CDR3 length: 12; CDR3 protein: CASSQGGDTQYF; CDR3 DNA: TGTGCCAGCAGTCAGGGAGGCGATACGCAGTATTTT
V gene: TRBV6-5; clone size: -; J gene: TRBJ2-3; D gene: TRBD1; CDR3 length: 13; CDR3 protein: CASRIQGADTQYF; CDR3 DNA: TGTGCCAGCAGGATCCAGGGGGCAGATACGCAGTATTTT
V gene: TRBV6-2/TRBV6-3; clone size: -; J gene: TRBJ2-1; D gene: TRBD2; CDR3 length: 17; CDR3 protein: CASSPAGTSGAYNEQFF; CDR3 DNA: TGTGCCAGCAGTCCCGCCGGGACTAGCGGGGCCTACAATGAGCAGTTCTTC
V gene: TRBV29-1; clone size: few; J gene: TRBJ2-7; D gene: -; CDR3 length: 11; CDR3 protein: CSVRSSYEQYF; CDR3 DNA: TGCAGCGTTAGGAGCTCCTACGAGCAGTACTTC
V gene: TRBV27; clone size: -; J gene: TRBJ2-7; D gene: -; CDR3 length: 12; CDR3 protein: CASSSNMDEQYF; CDR3 DNA: TGTGCCAGCAGTTCGAATATGGACGAGCAGTACTTC
V gene: TRBV2; clone size: few; J gene: TRBJ2-1; D gene: TRBD2; CDR3 length: 14; CDR3 protein: CASSGGSGSGEQFF; CDR3 DNA: TGTGCCAGCAGTGGGGGTAGCGGGAGTGGTGAGCAGTTCTTC
V gene: TRBV18; clone size: -; J gene: TRBJ1-1; D gene: -; CDR3 length: 15; CDR3 protein: CASSPILTLNTEAFF; CDR3 DNA: TGTGCCAGCTCACCAATCCTGACACTGAACACTGAAGCTTTCTTT
V gene: TRBV6-5; clone size: -; J gene: TRBJ2-7; D gene: TRBD2; CDR3 length: 16; CDR3 protein: CASRAKTSGVSYEQYF; CDR3 DNA: TGTGCCAGCAGGGCCAAGACTAGCGGGGTCTCCTACGAGCAGTACTTC
V gene: TRBV10-3; clone size: -; J gene: TRBJ2-5; D gene: TRBD1; CDR3 length: 14; CDR3 protein: CAIGQTGARETQYF; CDR3 DNA: TGTGCCATCGGGCAGACAGGGGCCCGCGAGACCCAGTACTTC
V gene: TRBV28; clone size: -; J gene: TRBJ1-5; D gene: -; CDR3 length: 15; CDR3 protein: CASSFEGSPNQPQHF; CDR3 DNA: TGTGCCAGCAGTTTTGAGGGGAGCCCTAATCAGCCCCAGCATTTT
V gene: TRBV10-3; clone size: few; J gene: TRBJ2-1; D gene: TRBD2; CDR3 length: 15; CDR3 protein: CAISETSDSYNEQFF; CDR3 DNA: TGTGCCATCAGTGAGACTAGCGACTCCTACAATGAGCAGTTCTTC
V gene: TRBV25-1; clone size: many; J gene: TRBJ2-1; D gene: TRBD2; CDR3 length: 16; CDR3 protein: CASSDFLAGGHSEQFF; CDR3 DNA: TGTGCCAGCAGTGATTTTCTAGCGGGAGGACATAGTGAGCAGTTCTTC
V gene: TRBV6-1; clone size: few; J gene: TRBJ1-4; D gene: -; CDR3 length: 15; CDR3 protein: CASSVPMGENEKLFF; CDR3 DNA: TGTGCCAGCAGTGTCCCGATGGGGGAGAATGAAAAACTGTTTTTT
V gene: TRBV2; clone size: few; J gene: TRBJ2-6; D gene: TRBD1; CDR3 length: 17; CDR3 protein: CASRHERTGSGANVLTF; CDR3 DNA: TGTGCCAGCAGACACGAACGGACAGGCTCTGGGGCCAACGTCCTGACTTTC
V gene: TRBV21-1; clone size: few; J gene: TRBJ1-1; D gene: -; CDR3 length: 13; CDR3 protein: CASSKERDTEAFF; CDR3 DNA: TGTGCCAGCAGCAAAGAACGGGACACTGAAGCTTTCTTT
V gene: TRBV3-1; clone size: -; J gene: TRBJ2-7; D gene: TRBD2; CDR3 length: 16; CDR3 protein: CASSQDRGFQRGEQYF; CDR3 DNA: TGTGCCAGCAGCCAAGATCGCGGGTTCCAGCGGGGCGAGCAGTACTTC
V gene: TRBV15; clone size: few; J gene: TRBJ2-1; D gene: -; CDR3 length: 14; CDR3 protein: CATSRDRSSPSRFF; CDR3 DNA: TGTGCCACCAGCAGAGATCGGTCATCACCTTCAAGGTTCTTC
V gene: TRBV5-5; clone size: -; J gene: TRBJ1-1; D gene: -; CDR3 length: 14; CDR3 protein: CASSLWGGDTEAFF; CDR3 DNA: TGTGCCAGCAGCTTGTGGGGTGGTGACACTGAAGCTTTCTTT
V gene: TRBV10-1; clone size: few; J gene: TRBJ2-7; D gene: -; CDR3 length: 13; CDR3 protein: CASSERVSYEQYF; CDR3 DNA: TGCGCCAGCAGTGAGAGGGTTTCCTACGAGCAGTACTTC
V gene: TRBV4-3; clone size: -; J gene: TRBJ2-4; D gene: TRBD1; CDR3 length: 17; CDR3 protein: CASSHATGALAKNIQYF; CDR3 DNA: TGCGCCAGCAGCCATGCCACAGGGGCCCTAGCCAAAAACATTCAGTACTTC
V gene: TRBV29-1; clone size: -; J gene: TRBJ2-3; D gene: -; CDR3 length: 16; CDR3 protein: CSVEAGRGEDTDTQYF; CDR3 DNA: TGCAGCGTTGAAGCTGGCAGGGGCGAAGACACAGATACGCAGTATTTT
V gene: TRBV12-3/TRBV12-4; clone size: -; J gene: TRBJ1-2; D gene: TRBD1; CDR3 length: 15; CDR3 protein: CASRNYDREYYGYTF; CDR3 DNA: TGTGCCAGCAGGAACTACGACAGGGAATACTATGGCTACACCTTC
V gene: TRBV20-1; clone size: -; J gene: TRBJ1-4; D gene: -; CDR3 length: 15; CDR3 protein: CSASRSRGMKEKLFF; CDR3 DNA: TGCAGTGCTAGCCGTTCTAGAGGGATGAAGGAAAAACTGTTTTTT